The 10 T cell receptor beta chains given below trace back to one sample, sequenced in a study of blood T cell repertoires in COVID-19. The method was immunoSEQ multiplex PCR; TCRdb's version includes in-frame clones alone and lacks a portion of them. The sample records 300,000 or so clones, 90% being singletons. Input material: PBMCs or T cells enriched from blood (not recorded which). The receptor source for this set is a man aged 60 to 69 who had recovered from COVID-19.

The J gene is TRBJ1-4, the V gene TRBV6-2 or TRBV6-3; the D gene is possibly TRBD1 (5 bases). The CDR3 has 15 amino acids. V was trimmed by 6 bases and J by 3 bases, leaving 14 bases between them. Germline V CDR1 and CDR2: MNHEY, SVGEGT. CDR3 bases: TGTGCCAGCAGCCGCCCCCCAGGGTCTAATGAAAAACTGTTTTTT. This gives the protein CASSRPPGSNEKLFF.

CDR3 sequence (DNA): TGTGCCAGCAGTCTCCGGGACAGGGGGCAGGCTGAGCAGTTCTTC. Translated: CASSLRDRGQAEQFF. V is TRBV7-9 and J is TRBJ2-1; TRBD1 aligns across 12 bases. Germline CDR1 and CDR2: SEHNR and FQNEAQ (reference sequence). V lost 6 bases, J lost 9 bases, and 9 bases stayed unmatched. The length of the CDR3 is 15 residues.

The chain links TRBV11-3 to TRBJ1-1; TRBD1 matches 7 bases. The length of the CDR3 is 13 residues. V gave up 5 bases and J gave up 0 bases; unmatched junction bases: 0. Germline CDR1 is SGHNT and CDR2 is YENEEA. For the CDR3, the DNA is TGTGCCAGCAGCGGACAGGTGAACACTGAAGCTTTCTTT. It is translated as CASSGQVNTEAFF. Filled out from reference TRBV11-3 and TRBJ1-1, the complete variable domain reads EAGVVQSPRYKIIEKKQPVAFWCNPISGHNTLYWYLQNLGQGPELLIRYENEEAVDDSQLPKDRFSAERLKGVDSTLKIQPAELGDSAVYLCASSGQVNTEAFFGQGTRLTVV.

The chain has TRBV6-2 or TRBV6-3 and TRBJ1-5; 7 bases agree with TRBD1. The germline CDR1 and CDR2 sequences are MNHEY and SVGEGT. The CDR3 is made up of 16 amino acids. V lost 2 bases and J lost 0; bases outside the gene matches: 4. CDR3 protein: CASSYPEGASNQPQHF. The CDR3 bases are TGTGCCAGCAGTTACCCGGAGGGGGCTAGCAATCAGCCCCAGCATTTT.

V is TRBV6-5 and J is TRBJ1-1; D possibly corresponds to TRBD1 (5 bases). Germline V gives CDR1 MNHEY, CDR2 SVGAGI. The V and J ends lost 2 bases and 5 bases respectively, with 15 bases between them. CDR3 length equals 15 residues. This chain's CDR3 is CASSYDSAGWTEAFF. CDR3 nucleotides: TGTGCCAGCAGTTACGATTCGGCAGGGTGGACTGAAGCTTTCTTT.

The rearrangement links TRBV15 to TRBJ1-2; D gene unclear. Trimming pared 1 base from V and 3 bases from J, leaving 15 bases between. The CDR3 is 16 residues long. The germline V gene has CDR1 LNHNV and CDR2 YYDKDF (reference sequence). This CDR3 is CATSRARLNSHYGYTF. In DNA form, the CDR3 reads TGTGCCACCAGCAGAGCCAGATTGAATTCCCACTATGGCTACACCTTC.

The chain combines TRBV5-1 with TRBJ1-2; D ambiguous. Germline-derived CDR1 and CDR2 are SGHRS and YFSETQ. V shed 0 bases and J shed 0 bases, with 9 bases lying between them. The CDR3 has 15 residues. CDR3 sequence: CASSLVAGSNYGYTF. The CDR3 bases are TGCGCCAGCAGCTTGGTGGCAGGTTCTAACTATGGCTACACCTTC.

CDR3 DNA sequence: TGCGCCAGCAGTCTCAGCGGGAGCGGTAATGAGCAGTTCTTC. It specifies CASSLSGSGNEQFF. The V and J genes are TRBV10-1 and TRBJ2-1; 8 nucleotides agree with TRBD2. CDR1 and CDR2 from the germline V gene are WNHNN and SYGVQD (reference sequence). Unmatched junction bases numbered 7, after V lost 5 bases and J lost 7 bases. This CDR3 contains 14 residues.

The chain combines TRBV5-1 with TRBJ2-2; perhaps TRBD1 as D (6 bases). Per the germline V gene, CDR1 is SGHRS and CDR2 is YFSETQ. Trimming shortened V by 2 bases and J by 7 bases, and 9 bases separated the two germline ends. This CDR3 is built from 13 residues. DNA of the CDR3: TGCGCCAGCAGCTTACAGGGTATCGGGGAGCTGTTTTTT. Protein sequence: CASSLQGIGELFF.

The chain combines TRBV5-1 with TRBJ1-6; D not resolved. Germline CDR1 and CDR2: SGHRS and YFSETQ. The CDR3 totals 14 residues. V was shortened by 5 bases and J by 9 bases, with 15 bases between the two germline ends. The CDR3 loop reads CASRPDGGGSPLHF. CDR3 coding DNA: TGCGCCAGCAGACCGGACGGAGGCGGTTCACCCCTCCACTTT.